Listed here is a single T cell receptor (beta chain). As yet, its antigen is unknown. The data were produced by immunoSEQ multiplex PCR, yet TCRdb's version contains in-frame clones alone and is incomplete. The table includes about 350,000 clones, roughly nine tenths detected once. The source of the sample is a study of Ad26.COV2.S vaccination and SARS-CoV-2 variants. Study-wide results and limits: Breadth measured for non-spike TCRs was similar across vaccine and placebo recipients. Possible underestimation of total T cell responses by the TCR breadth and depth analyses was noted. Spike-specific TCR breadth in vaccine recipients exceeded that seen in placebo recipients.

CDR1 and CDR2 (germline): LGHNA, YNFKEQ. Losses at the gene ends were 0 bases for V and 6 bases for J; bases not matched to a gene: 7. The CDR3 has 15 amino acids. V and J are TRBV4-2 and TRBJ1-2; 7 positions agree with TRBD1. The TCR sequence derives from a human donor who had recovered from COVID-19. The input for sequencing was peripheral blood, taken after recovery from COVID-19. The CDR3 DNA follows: TGTGCCAGCAGCCAAGAAAGTGGCAGGGGGAATGGCTACACCTTC. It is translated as CASSQESGRGNGYTF.